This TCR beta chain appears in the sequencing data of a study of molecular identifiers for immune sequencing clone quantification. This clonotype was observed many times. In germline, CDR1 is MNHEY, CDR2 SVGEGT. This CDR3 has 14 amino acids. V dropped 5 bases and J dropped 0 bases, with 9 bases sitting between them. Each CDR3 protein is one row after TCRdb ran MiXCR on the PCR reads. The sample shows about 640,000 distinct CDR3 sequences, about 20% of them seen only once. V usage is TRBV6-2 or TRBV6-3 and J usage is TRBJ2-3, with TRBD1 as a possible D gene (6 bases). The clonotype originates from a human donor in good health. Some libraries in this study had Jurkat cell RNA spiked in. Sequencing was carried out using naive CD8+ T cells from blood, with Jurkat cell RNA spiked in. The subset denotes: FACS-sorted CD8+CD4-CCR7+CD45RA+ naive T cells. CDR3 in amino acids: CASSHGQSTDTQYF. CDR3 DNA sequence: TGTGCCAGCAGTCATGGACAGAGCACAGATACGCAGTATTTT.